What follows are 23 T cell receptor beta chains derived from one specimen sequenced in a study of blood T cells in healthy people across ages (dated by TCRdb to 2015 to 2017). The library was prepared using 5' RACE. For sequencing, an Illumina HiSeq 2500 was employed. A second 7 to 11 cycle PCR used a sample-barcoded 5' primer and a J-beta primer mix. TCRdb took the public reads, trimmed them with fastp at Q25, ran MiXCR for clone calling and kept in-frame beta chains. Every distinct CDR3 protein forms one entry, paired with its most common genes and DNA. The sample table lists 650,000 to 1,000,000 distinct CDR3 sequences, about 37% of them with a count of one. The ten top clones hold approximately 12% of the sample. The sample was blood. Receptors originate from a man younger than 30 in good health.

The table lists this clonotype with many counts. The chain has TRBV24-1 and TRBJ2-3; D ambiguous. The CDR3 has 13 residues. Trimming pared 5 bases from V and 0 bases from J, leaving 5 bases between. Germline lookup yields CDR1 KGHDR and CDR2 SFDVKD. The CDR3 DNA follows: TGTGCCACCAGTGGTCAGAGCACAGATACGCAGTATTTT. It is translated as CATSGQSTDTQYF.

V and J are TRBV4-2 and TRBJ2-3; D call uncertain. Germline CDR1 reads LGHNA; CDR2 reads YNFKEQ. V lost 2 bases and J lost 8, with 14 bases in between. This CDR3 spans 14 amino acids. This chain's CDR3 is CASSQFRTDGTQYF. In DNA, the CDR3 is TGTGCCAGCAGCCAATTCCGGACCGACGGTACGCAGTATTTT.

This clonotype showed up just a few times. V usage is TRBV15 and J usage is TRBJ1-1; 8 bases align to TRBD1. The ends lost 2 bases at V and 0 bases at J; junction bases unmatched: 8. The CDR3 spans 17 residues. From germline, CDR1 is LNHNV and CDR2 YYDKDF (reference sequence). CDR3 region: CATSRTGTGVLNTEAFF. The CDR3 coding sequence is TGTGCCACCAGCAGAACCGGGACAGGCGTATTGAACACTGAAGCTTTCTTT.

This chain links TRBV5-5 with TRBJ2-5; 7 nucleotides align to TRBD2. The J call may be in error: the DNA end matches TRBJ2-7 better. The CDR3 is 15 amino acids. Germline V gene sequence: CDR1 SGHKS, CDR2 YYEKEE (reference sequence). CDR3 DNA sequence: TGTGCCAGCAGCTTGGGGGGGGGTACGGCTAACGAGCAGTACTTC. This encodes CASSLGGGTANEQYF.

This clonotype occurred a few times. The rearrangement uses TRBV4-2 and TRBJ1-1; possibly TRBD1 for D (6 bases). CDR1 is LGHNA and CDR2 is YNFKEQ in the germline V gene. V shed 1 base and J shed 5 bases, with 17 bases lying between them. The CDR3 runs 16 residues. The CDR3 is CASSQGFTTGLTEAFF. CDR3 nucleotide sequence: TGTGCCAGCAGCCAAGGGTTCACGACAGGCTTGACTGAAGCTTTCTTT.

The chain is built from TRBV6-5 and TRBJ2-5; no clear D. The DNA end favors TRBJ2-7, so the J call may be wrong. The CDR3 is made up of 13 amino acids. CDR1 and CDR2 from the germline V gene are MNHEY and SVGAGI. CDR3 amino acids: CASTAWMGSEQYF. CDR3 sequence (DNA): TGTGCCAGCACCGCCTGGATGGGCAGCGAGCAGTACTTC.

This clonotype showed up just a few times. The chain links TRBV12-3 or TRBV12-4 to TRBJ2-7; no clear D. Trimming removed 4 bases from V and 7 bases from J, with 8 bases in between. The CDR3 runs 11 residues. This CDR3 reads CASSSHLEQYF. CDR3 nucleotides: TGTGCCAGCAGTTCGCACCTAGAGCAGTACTTC.

The chain joins TRBV5-6 to TRBJ2-5; no clear D gene. The CDR3 contains 14 residues. Germline CDR1 SGHDT, CDR2 YYEEEE. Trimming removed 2 bases from V and 0 bases from J, with 8 bases in between. The CDR3 is CASSLGIYQETQYF. CDR3 nucleotides: TGTGCCAGCAGCTTAGGAATCTACCAAGAGACCCAGTACTTC.

This clonotype has a handful of counts. The chain uses TRBV4-2 and TRBJ1-4, with a tentative D call TRBD1 (6 bases). The CDR3 loop spans 15 amino acids. Germline CDR1 and CDR2: LGHNA and YNFKEQ. V gave up 1 base and J gave up 6 bases, with 12 bases separating them. CDR3 coding DNA: TGTGCCAGCAGCCAAGCCGGGGGCGCGGATGAAAAACTGTTTTTT. Its translation: CASSQAGGADEKLFF.

This clonotype came up many times. The chain combines TRBV12-3 or TRBV12-4 with TRBJ2-1; 8 nucleotides match TRBD1. Trimming took 5 bases from V and 3 from J; bases not matched to a gene: 3. The CDR3 is made up of 14 amino acids. The CDR3 DNA is TGTGCCAGCAGTCCCGGGACAGGCTACAATGAGCAGTTCTTC. Protein: CASSPGTGYNEQFF.

The chain employs TRBV19 and TRBJ2-1, with D perhaps TRBD2 (5 bases). V lost 1 base to trimming and J lost 4 bases, with 8 bases between them. Germline assignment: CDR1 LNHDA and CDR2 SQIVND (reference sequence). The CDR3 extends over 14 amino acids. The CDR3 is CASSIGPGYNEQFF. Here the CDR3 DNA reads TGTGCCAGTAGTATAGGACCGGGATACAATGAGCAGTTCTTC.

J is TRBJ2-2 and V is TRBV7-9; tentative D call: TRBD1 (6 bases). The CDR3 length is 15 residues. The germline V gene encodes CDR1 SEHNR and CDR2 FQNEAQ (reference sequence). With 6 bases removed from V and 2 bases from J, the gap between germline ends came to 13 bases. CDR3 sequence reads: CASSYTGTNTGELFF. In nucleotides, the CDR3 is TGTGCCAGCAGTTATACAGGGACCAACACCGGGGAGCTGTTTTTT. Supplemented by reference TRBV7-9 and TRBJ2-2, the full variable domain reads DTGVSQNPRHKITKRGQNVTFRCDPISEHNRLYWYRQTLGQGPEFLTYFQNEAQLEKSRLLSDRFSAERPKGSFSTLEIQRTEQGDSAMYLCASSYTGTNTGELFFGEGSRLTVL.

This CDR3 reads CASSQEYYGYTF. In DNA, the CDR3 is TGTGCCAGCAGCCAGGAGTACTATGGCTACACCTTC. The genes are TRBV4-2 and TRBJ1-2; D is undetermined. The V gene's germline CDR1 is LGHNA and CDR2 YNFKEQ. Trimming took 3 bases from V and 3 from J, leaving 5 bases between them. The CDR3 spans 12 residues.

J is TRBJ1-5 and V is TRBV27; unclear D gene. The CDR3 length is 13 residues. The V and J ends lost 1 base and 5 bases respectively, with 6 bases between them. Germline V gene data show CDR1 as MNHEY and CDR2 as SMNVEV (reference sequence). The CDR3 here is CASSLFEYQPQHF. The CDR3 DNA reads TGTGCCAGCAGTTTATTTGAGTATCAGCCCCAGCATTTT.

The gene calls are TRBV10-3 and TRBJ1-5, with D maybe TRBD1 (5 bases). The CDR3 loop spans 14 amino acids. Per germline, CDR1 ENHRY and CDR2 SYGVKD. Between the trimmed V and J ends, which lost 4 bases and 7 bases, there was a span of 14 bases. The CDR3 here is CAISAGREQQPQHF. In DNA form, the CDR3 reads TGTGCCATCAGTGCAGGCAGGGAGCAGCAGCCCCAGCATTTT.

The V call is TRBV4-3, the J call TRBJ1-1, with D possibly matching TRBD1 (5 bases). V was trimmed by 6 bases and J by 0 bases, leaving 11 bases between them. The CDR3 contains 14 residues. Germline V gives CDR1 LGHNA, CDR2 YSLEER. The CDR3 region is CASRGPGLNTEAFF. Written as DNA, the CDR3 is TGCGCCAGCAGGGGTCCGGGACTGAACACTGAAGCTTTCTTT.

The chain uses TRBV4-1 and TRBJ2-7, with 11 bases aligning to TRBD2. The CDR3 sequence is 19 residues long. J was trimmed by 0 bases and V by 3 bases; bases with no gene match: 13. Germline V gives CDR1 MGHRA, CDR2 YSYEKL. CDR3 sequence reads: CASSQMKTSGALSSYEQYF. DNA of the CDR3: TGCGCCAGCAGCCAGATGAAGACTAGCGGGGCTCTAAGCTCCTACGAGCAGTACTTC.

This clonotype was counted a few times. V gene TRBV12-3 or TRBV12-4 combines with J gene TRBJ1-6; 7 bases fit TRBD1. V shed 6 bases and J 7 bases; nucleotides not matched to a gene: 6. The CDR3 is made up of 14 amino acids. CDR3 loop: CASSLRGWNSPLHF. In nucleotides, the CDR3 is TGTGCCAGCAGCCTCAGGGGGTGGAATTCACCCCTCCACTTT.

CDR3 sequence reads: CASNKTGGYEQYF. The CDR3 nucleotides are TGTGCCAGCAACAAAACAGGGGGCTACGAGCAGTACTTC. This chain joins TRBV21-1 and TRBJ2-7; TRBD1 is taken as the D call from the table, unchecked against the DNA. TRBV21-1 is a pseudogene locus. The length of the CDR3 is 13 residues.

The rearrangement uses TRBV5-1 and TRBJ2-7, with TRBD1 matching 10 bases. Germline V CDR1 and CDR2: SGHRS, YFSETQ. This CDR3 is 12 amino acids long. Unmatched junction bases numbered 3, after V lost 7 bases and J lost 5 bases. CDR3 residues: CASQGQGHEQYF. The DNA of the CDR3 is TGCGCCAGCCAGGGACAGGGGCACGAGCAGTACTTC.

This clonotype has only a few counts. CDR3 protein: CSVDGGTQETQYF. CDR3 in DNA: TGCAGCGTTGATGGAGGAACCCAAGAGACCCAGTACTTC. The V and J genes are TRBV29-1 and TRBJ2-5; tentative D call: TRBD2 (5 bases). The CDR3 sequence is 13 residues long. Germline V gives CDR1 SQVTM, CDR2 ANQGSEA. Between the trimmed V and J ends, which lost 3 bases and 1 base, there was a span of 9 bases.

This clonotype was counted many times. The chain is built from TRBV20-1 and TRBJ1-2; no clear D gene. Germline assignment: CDR1 DFQATT and CDR2 SNEGSKA (reference sequence). The CDR3 contains 13 residues. V was clipped by 5 bases and J by 7 bases, with 17 bases between them. CDR3 sequence reads: CSAGRTDAIGYTF. Written as DNA, the CDR3 is TGCAGTGCTGGGAGGACGGACGCTATTGGCTACACCTTC.

V usage is TRBV5-4 and J usage is TRBJ2-6; D is possibly TRBD2 (6 bases). This CDR3 region has 17 residues. Germline values: CDR1 SGHNT, CDR2 YYREEE (reference sequence). V gave up 3 bases and J gave up 0 bases, with 13 bases separating them. The CDR3, as DNA: TGTGCCAGCAGCTGGCGGGGTGACAGCTCTGGGGCCAACGTCCTGACTTTC. As protein: CASSWRGDSSGANVLTF.